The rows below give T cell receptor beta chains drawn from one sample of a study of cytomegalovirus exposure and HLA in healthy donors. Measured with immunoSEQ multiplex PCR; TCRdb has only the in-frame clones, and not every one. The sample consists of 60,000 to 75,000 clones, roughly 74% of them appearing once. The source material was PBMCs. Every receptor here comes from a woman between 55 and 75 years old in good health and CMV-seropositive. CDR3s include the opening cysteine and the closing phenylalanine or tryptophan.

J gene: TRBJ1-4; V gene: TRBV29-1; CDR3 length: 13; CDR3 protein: CSVFGEGNEKLFF
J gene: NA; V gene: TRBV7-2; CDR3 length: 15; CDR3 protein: CASSIGLAGSYEQYF
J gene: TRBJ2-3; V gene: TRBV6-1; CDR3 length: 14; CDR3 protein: CASSELGRGDTQYF
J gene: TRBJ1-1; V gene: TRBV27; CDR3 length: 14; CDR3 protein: CASSPFQVPTEAFF
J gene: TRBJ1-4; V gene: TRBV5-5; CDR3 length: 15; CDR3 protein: CASSGIGGRGEKLFF
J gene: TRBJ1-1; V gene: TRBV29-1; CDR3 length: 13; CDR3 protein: CSVRSRGDQQAFF
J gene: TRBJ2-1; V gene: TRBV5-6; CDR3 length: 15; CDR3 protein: CASSSTLSSYNEQFF
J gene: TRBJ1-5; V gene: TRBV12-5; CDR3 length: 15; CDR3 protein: CASAHGGVSNQPQHF
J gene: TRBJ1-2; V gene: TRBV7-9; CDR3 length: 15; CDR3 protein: CASSLAGTGGGGYTF
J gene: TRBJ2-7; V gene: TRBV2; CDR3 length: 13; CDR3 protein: CASSRDSSYEQYF
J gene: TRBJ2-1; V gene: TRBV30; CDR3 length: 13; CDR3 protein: CACLAVTQNEQFF
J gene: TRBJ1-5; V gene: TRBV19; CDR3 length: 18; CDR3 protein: CASSIRSGGGTLNQPQHF
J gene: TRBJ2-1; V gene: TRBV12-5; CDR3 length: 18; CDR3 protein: CASGLVRAAQSSYNEQFF
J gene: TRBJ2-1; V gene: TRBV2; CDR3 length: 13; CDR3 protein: CASYQGSYNEQFF
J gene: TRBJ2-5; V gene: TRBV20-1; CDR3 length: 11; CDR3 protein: CSARLEETQYF
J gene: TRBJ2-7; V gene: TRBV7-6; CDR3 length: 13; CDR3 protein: CASSIYTGYEQYF
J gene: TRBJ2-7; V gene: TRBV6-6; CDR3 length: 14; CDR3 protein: CASRKTGTGYEQYF
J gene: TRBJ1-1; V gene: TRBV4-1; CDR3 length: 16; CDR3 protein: CASSQDVRTANTEAFF
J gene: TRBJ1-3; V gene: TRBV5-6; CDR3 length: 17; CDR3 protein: CASSLHLRDKGGNTIYF
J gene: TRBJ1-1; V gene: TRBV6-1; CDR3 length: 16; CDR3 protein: CASSEGVGAVNTEAFF
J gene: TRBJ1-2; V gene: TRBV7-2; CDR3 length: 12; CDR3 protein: CASSSSRGGYTF
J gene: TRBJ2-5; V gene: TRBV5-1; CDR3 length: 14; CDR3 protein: CASSIPGQGPSQYF
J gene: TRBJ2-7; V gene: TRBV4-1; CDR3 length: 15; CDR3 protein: CASSLPSGARNEQYF
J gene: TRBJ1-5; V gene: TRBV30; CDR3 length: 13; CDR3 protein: CAWSNDGNQPQHF
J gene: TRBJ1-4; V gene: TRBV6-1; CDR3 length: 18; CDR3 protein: CASSEGKGGTWANEKLFF
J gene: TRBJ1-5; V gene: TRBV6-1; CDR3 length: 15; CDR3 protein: CASSPETGGDQPQHF
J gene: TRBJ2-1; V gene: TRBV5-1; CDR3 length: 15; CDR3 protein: CASTPTSGAHNEQFF
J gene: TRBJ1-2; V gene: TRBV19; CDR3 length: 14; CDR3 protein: CASSQQGDNYGYTF